These 13 T cell receptor beta chains originate from one sample sequenced in a study of blood T cells in healthy people across ages. Through a sample-barcoded 5' primer and a J-beta primer mix, a second PCR was run for about 6 to 11 cycles. A single record per CDR3 protein comes from TCRdb applying MiXCR to the 5' RACE reads. Seen here are roughly 800,000 distinct CDR3 sequences, just under 25% observed once, and the top ten hold roughly 3.8%. The data were also submitted as part of a second study, on T cells of mothers and their children.

Source material: blood. These receptors all stem from a boy aged 10-17 years in good health.

The rearrangement uses TRBV15 and TRBJ2-5, with TRBD1 identical over 7 bases. CDR1 LNHNV and CDR2 YYDKDF come from the germline V gene (reference sequence). J lost 3 bases, V lost 2 bases, and 6 bases had no gene match. CDR3 length equals 15 residues. CDR3 nucleotide sequence: TGTGCCACCAGCAGACTTGACAGGGTAGAAGAGACCCAGTACTTC. Translated: CATSRLDRVEETQYF.

This clonotype has only a few counts. The rearrangement links TRBV29-1 to TRBJ2-1; 10 bases agree with TRBD2. Germline CDR1 reads SQVTM; CDR2 reads ANQGSEA. The CDR3 is 15 amino acids. V gave up 4 bases and J gave up 8 bases; unmatched junction bases: 11. In nucleotides, the CDR3 is TGCAGCGTTGTGAGTCCGGGACTAGCGAGCCATGAGCAGTTCTTC. It is translated as CSVVSPGLASHEQFF.

This clonotype has a handful of counts. The rearrangement uses TRBV27 and TRBJ2-5; the D gene is possibly TRBD2 (6 bases). The CDR3 runs to 15 residues. Germline values: CDR1 MNHEY, CDR2 SMNVEV (reference sequence). V was cut by 0 bases and J by 0 bases, with 8 bases left in between. CDR3 sequence (DNA): TGTGCCAGCAGTTTATCGGCTAGCGACCAAGAGACCCAGTACTTC. Amino acid sequence: CASSLSASDQETQYF.

CDR3 DNA: TGCAGTGCTAGAGGGGACAGCCGACACAAGGGCTACACCTTC. It yields the protein CSARGDSRHKGYTF. The chain combines TRBV20-1 with TRBJ1-2; 7 bases agree with TRBD1. V lost 1 base, J lost 8 bases, and 10 bases stayed unmatched. The CDR3 has 14 residues. Per the germline V gene, CDR1 is DFQATT and CDR2 is SNEGSKA (reference sequence).

This clonotype was seen a handful of times. V usage is TRBV7-2 and J usage is TRBJ2-3; tentative D call: TRBD1 (6 bases). The length of the CDR3 is 14 residues. The germline V gene has CDR1 SGHTA and CDR2 FQGNSA. Trimming took off 3 bases at V and 3 bases at J, with 10 bases between the two ends. CDR3 loop: CASSLRTVTDTQYF. The CDR3 nucleotides read TGTGCCAGCAGCTTGAGGACAGTAACAGATACGCAGTATTTT.

This clonotype occurred a few times. V and J are TRBV20-1 and TRBJ2-7; 10 bases agree with TRBD2. The CDR3 length is 14 residues. Germline values: CDR1 DFQATT, CDR2 SNEGSKA (reference sequence). The V and J ends lost 1 base and 7 bases, in that order; junction bases with no gene match: 7. The CDR3 protein is CSARVLAGAGEQYF. The CDR3 region has the DNA TGCAGTGCTAGAGTTCTAGCGGGAGCGGGGGAGCAGTACTTC.

This chain joins TRBV2 and TRBJ2-5; D may match TRBD1 or TRBD2 (5 bases each). The end of the DNA is better explained by TRBJ2-1, so the J call may be wrong. The CDR3 has 13 residues. Germline CDR1 SNHLY, CDR2 FYNNEI. The DNA of the CDR3 is TGTGCCAGCAGTGAAAGGTGGGGGAATGAGCAGTTCTTC. It encodes CASSERWGNEQFF.

V is TRBV28 and J is TRBJ2-5; no reliable D call. The end of the DNA aligns better with TRBJ2-1, so the J call may be wrong. In germline, CDR1 is MDHEN, CDR2 SYDVKM. The CDR3 contains 12 residues. DNA for the CDR3: TGTGCCAGCATGGACCCGTACAATGAGCAGTTCTTC. It specifies CASMDPYNEQFF.

The gene calls are TRBV4-3 and TRBJ1-2; 8 nucleotides match TRBD1. V trimming: 0 bases; J trimming: 7 bases; junction bases outside the gene matches: 10. From germline, CDR1 is LGHNA and CDR2 YSLEER. The CDR3 covers 16 residues. The CDR3 nucleotides read TGCGCCAGCAGCCAAGATCGGACAGGGCCTGTGGGTGGCTACACCTTC. Translated: CASSQDRTGPVGGYTF.

The CDR3 reads CASSSPGTADSNQPQHF. In DNA, the CDR3 is TGTGCCAGCAGCTCGCCCGGGACAGCAGATAGCAATCAGCCCCAGCATTTT. The chain employs TRBV5-4 and TRBJ1-5; 7 bases are shared with TRBD1. Germline values: CDR1 SGHNT, CDR2 YYREEE (reference sequence). With 3 bases clipped from V and 0 bases from J, the junction kept 9 bases outside the gene matches. This CDR3 has 17 amino acids.

Concerning this clonotype itself: A read error may account for a junction end that differs from germline. The chain links TRBV28 to TRBJ2-5; 7 bases line up with TRBD1. The germline gives CDR1 MDHEN, CDR2 SYDVKM. This CDR3 is built from 16 residues. The CDR3: CASSFAGTEYQETQHF. In DNA, the CDR3 is TGTGCCAGCAGCTTCGCCGGGACAGAGTACCAAGAGACCCAGCACTTC.

This clonotype was detected only a few times. The rearrangement links TRBV28 to TRBJ2-2; the match to TRBD2 covers 14 bases. This CDR3 region has 17 residues. Germline trimming cut 5 bases from V and 6 bases from J; bases unmatched to any gene: 8. Germline assignment: CDR1 MDHEN and CDR2 SYDVKM. This CDR3 is CASSGETGLAGAGELFF. The DNA of the CDR3 is TGTGCCAGCAGTGGAGAAACGGGACTAGCGGGAGCCGGGGAGCTGTTTTTT.

This clonotype was counted a few times. The gene calls are TRBV27 and TRBJ2-5, with 7 nucleotides matching TRBD2. Gene TRBJ2-7 matches the end of the DNA better, so the J call may be wrong. The CDR3 is 16 residues long. CDR1 and CDR2 (germline): MNHEY, SMNVEV (reference sequence). CDR3 nucleotide sequence: TGTGCCAGCAGTCCTCGGGTTGCGGGAGACTACCACGAGCAGTACTTC. Amino acids: CASSPRVAGDYHEQYF.